Only a few counts were recorded for the clone carrying this TCR beta chain. This sample stems from a study of blood T cells in healthy people across ages. A J-beta primer mix and a sample-barcoded 5' primer were used in a second PCR of roughly 6 to 11 cycles. TCRdb analysed the 5' RACE reads with MiXCR anew, one entry per CDR3 protein. The sample lists over 600,000 distinct CDR3 sequences; around a fifth were seen once. The length of the CDR3 is 14 residues. Germline values: CDR1 SGHTA, CDR2 FQGNSA. Trimming stripped 6 bases from V and 4 bases from J, with 15 bases between. The sequencing sample was made of blood. The chain couples TRBV7-2 to TRBJ1-1, with D possibly being TRBD1 (5 bases). This TCR came from a man between 65 and 85 years old in good health. The DNA of the CDR3 is TGTGCCAGCAGTCTTCGAGGGGAGGGCACTGAAGCTTTCTTT. Amino acid sequence: CASSLRGEGTEAFF.